The 20 T cell receptor beta chains presented below share a single source sample, sequenced in a study of regulatory T cells in long-lasting Graves disease. As to time point: newly diagnosed GD, antithyroid drugs for less than 3 months. Isolated PBMC RNA provided the starting material for the TCR library. Both iRepertoire HTBI primers and Arm-PCR of CDR3 regions were used to build the TCR beta libraries. TCRdb re-derived calls from the multiplex PCR reads in MiXCR, one entry per CDR3 protein. The profile shows a few hundred thousand distinct CDR3 sequences, roughly 17% of them singletons. These data are also associated with another study on T cells in Graves' hyperthyroidism and ophthalmopathy.

Sequenced material: peripheral blood mononuclear cells (PBMCs), taken at new diagnosis, from a patient treated with antithyroid drugs. The receptors originated from a man aged 40-49 years with Graves disease.

The chain has TRBV14 and TRBJ1-4, with a weak D call TRBD1 (5 bases). This CDR3 comprises 16 residues. Germline assignment: CDR1 SGHDN and CDR2 FVKESK. V lost 2 bases, J lost 7 bases, and 17 bases lay in between. The CDR3 loop reads CASSQTLGGETEKLFF. The DNA for the CDR3 is TGTGCCAGCAGCCAAACCCTGGGAGGGGAAACTGAAAAACTGTTTTTT. The whole variable domain, remainder taken from reference TRBV14 and TRBJ1-4, is EAGVTQFPSHSVIEKGQTVTLRCDPISGHDNLYWYRRVMGKEIKFLLHFVKESKQDESGMPNNRFLAERTGGTYSTLKVQPAELEDSGVYFCASSQTLGGETEKLFFGSGTQLSVL.

This clonotype was seen repeatedly, ten times or more. The V and J genes are TRBV20-1 and TRBJ2-1; TRBD1 is a possible D gene (6 bases). Deletions cut 5 bases from V and 9 bases from J, with 20 bases between. Germline CDR1 and CDR2: DFQATT and SNEGSKA (reference sequence). There are 14 residues in the CDR3. CDR3 sequence (DNA): TGCAGTGCTTTTACAGGGAACCGATTCGGTGAGCAGTTCTTC. Its translation is CSAFTGNRFGEQFF.

Only a few counts were recorded for this clonotype. This chain uses TRBV10-3 with TRBJ1-5; perhaps TRBD1 as D (5 bases). The CDR3 consists of 15 residues. V was pared by 6 bases and J by 0 bases, with 12 bases between. Germline lookup yields CDR1 ENHRY and CDR2 SYGVKD. The CDR3, as DNA: TGTGCCATCAGCAAGACAGTTGATAGCAATCAGCCCCAGCATTTT. Protein sequence: CAISKTVDSNQPQHF.

This clonotype was counted many times. The chain carries TRBV5-1 and TRBJ1-1, with a possible D match to TRBD1 (5 bases). The V end was cut by 1 base, the J end by 0 bases, with 7 bases between. This CDR3 is 14 amino acids long. Germline CDR1 is SGHRS and CDR2 is YFSETQ. The DNA of the CDR3 is TGCGCCAGCAGCTTGATCAGGGTGAACACTGAAGCTTTCTTT. The encoded protein is CASSLIRVNTEAFF.

This clonotype was observed many times. J is TRBJ2-3 and V is TRBV7-9; D unclear. Germline V gene sequence: CDR1 SEHNR, CDR2 FQNEAQ (reference sequence). This CDR3 has 17 residues. V was pared by 5 bases and J by 0 bases, with 18 bases between. The CDR3 DNA sequence: TGTGCCAGCAGCCCCTGGTTAGGTCGGAGTAGCACAGATACGCAGTATTTT. Amino acid sequence: CASSPWLGRSSTDTQYF. Using reference TRBV7-9 and TRBJ2-3 for the parts outside the CDR3, the full variable domain is DTGVSQNPRHKITKRGQNVTFRCDPISEHNRLYWYRQTLGQGPEFLTYFQNEAQLEKSRLLSDRFSAERPKGSFSTLEIQRTEQGDSAMYLCASSPWLGRSSTDTQYFGPGTRLTVL.

This clonotype was counted ten times or more. This sequence joins TRBV6-1 and TRBJ2-7, with D maybe TRBD1 (6 bases). The V end lost 6 bases, the J end lost 2 bases, and 11 bases lay between the germline ends. Germline lookup yields CDR1 MNHNS and CDR2 SASEGT. The CDR3 spans 13 residues. The CDR3 sequence: CASRRTAAYEQYF. The CDR3 DNA reads TGTGCCAGCAGGAGGACAGCTGCCTACGAGCAGTACTTC.

This clonotype was counted many times. V usage is TRBV18 and J usage is TRBJ2-2; D uncertain. Trimming took 3 bases from V and 4 from J, leaving 18 bases between them. CDR3 length: 17 amino acids. Germline V lookup: CDR1 KGHSH, CDR2 LQKENI. The CDR3: CASSPTSPNPGTGELFF. For the CDR3, the DNA is TGTGCCAGCTCACCTACCTCTCCCAACCCGGGCACCGGGGAGCTGTTTTTT.

This clonotype turned up a few times. The J gene is TRBJ2-6, the V gene TRBV6-1; D remains unclear. Trimming stripped 6 bases from V and 6 bases from J, with 6 bases between. CDR1 and CDR2 from the germline V gene are MNHNS and SASEGT. The CDR3 sequence is 12 residues long. Written as DNA, the CDR3 is TGTGCCAGCAGAAAAGAGGCCAACGTCCTGACTTTC. This translates into CASRKEANVLTF.

The chain combines TRBV5-1 with TRBJ2-2, with D perhaps TRBD2 (5 bases). V was shortened by 0 bases and J by 7 bases, with 7 bases between the two germline ends. There are 13 residues in the CDR3. The V gene's germline CDR1 is SGHRS and CDR2 YFSETQ. As DNA, the CDR3 is TGCGCCAGCAGCTTGGCGGGGTACGGGGAGCTGTTTTTT. Protein: CASSLAGYGELFF.

This clonotype was seen at least ten times. This chain uses TRBV6-5 with TRBJ2-7, with D perhaps matching TRBD2 (6 bases). Trimming pared 0 bases from V and 0 bases from J, leaving 12 bases between. The length of the CDR3 is 16 residues. Germline V gene data show CDR1 as MNHEY and CDR2 as SVGAGI. The CDR3 DNA reads TGTGCCAGCAGTTACTCGGGGAGGACGGGCTCCTACGAGCAGTACTTC. Translating it yields CASSYSGRTGSYEQYF.

The chain combines TRBV27 with TRBJ2-5; either TRBD1 or TRBD2 may supply D (6 bases each). Germline CDR1 and CDR2: MNHEY and SMNVEV (reference sequence). The CDR3 sequence is 15 residues long. The V end lost 3 bases, the J end lost 5 bases, and 16 bases lay between the germline ends. DNA of the CDR3: TGTGCCAGCAGTTTTGGTGGGGGGCCTGCCGAGACCCAGTACTTC. It yields the protein CASSFGGGPAETQYF.

In its sample, this clonotype was seen many times. This chain joins TRBV6-1 and TRBJ1-1; 8 nucleotides align to TRBD1. The CDR3 covers 14 residues. The trim removed 6 bases at V and 2 bases at J, leaving 5 bases unmatched. Germline values: CDR1 MNHNS, CDR2 SASEGT. The CDR3 sequence is CASSNRGKNTEAFF. The CDR3 region has the DNA TGTGCCAGCAGCAACAGGGGGAAAAACACTGAAGCTTTCTTT.

This clonotype appeared many times. The genes are TRBV9 and TRBJ1-1; D is unclear. This CDR3 spans 15 amino acids. Germline-derived CDR1 and CDR2 are SGDLS and YYNGEE. Trimming took 0 bases from V and 1 from J, leaving 10 bases between them. The CDR3 bases are TGTGCCAGCAGCGTAGTACCGGAAGGGAACACTGAAGCTTTCTTT. Translated: CASSVVPEGNTEAFF.

In this sample, this clonotype turned up many times. The CDR3, as DNA: TGCAGTGCTAGAGATCGAGTTGCAGGGACAGTTACCTACGAGCAGTACTTC. It specifies CSARDRVAGTVTYEQYF. V is TRBV20-1 and J is TRBJ2-7, with 7 positions matching TRBD1. V lost 0 bases and J lost 2; bases outside the gene matches: 13. Germline lookup yields CDR1 DFQATT and CDR2 SNEGSKA (reference sequence). This CDR3 spans 17 amino acids.

V gene TRBV28 combines with J gene TRBJ2-7, with a tentative D call TRBD1 (6 bases). CDR3 length: 17 residues. V was shortened by 5 bases and J by 2 bases, with 22 bases between the two germline ends. Germline V lookup: CDR1 MDHEN, CDR2 SYDVKM. The CDR3 sequence: CASSPNSPGQPPYEQYF. CDR3 nucleotides: TGTGCCAGCAGTCCGAATTCACCGGGACAACCGCCCTACGAGCAGTACTTC.

This clonotype occurred many times. CDR3 nucleotides: TGTGCCAGCAGCTCGGACGGCGATGAGCAGTTCTTC. Its translation: CASSSDGDEQFF. The gene calls are TRBV6-2 or TRBV6-3 and TRBJ2-1; no firm D call. In germline, CDR1 is MNHEY, CDR2 SVGEGT. V dropped 6 bases and J dropped 8 bases, with 11 bases sitting between them. The CDR3 consists of 12 residues.

This clonotype was counted a few times. The V gene is TRBV15, the J gene TRBJ2-3; unclear D gene. CDR1 is LNHNV and CDR2 is YYDKDF in the germline V gene (reference sequence). The germline V and J ends were trimmed by 4 bases and 4 bases, with 9 bases remaining between them. The CDR3 runs 13 residues. The CDR3 loop is CATSKLTADTQYF. CDR3 DNA sequence: TGTGCCACCAGCAAGTTAACAGCAGATACGCAGTATTTT.

About this clonotype itself: Compared with germline, one end of the junction differs, possibly owing to a read error. The chain employs TRBV24-1 and TRBJ1-2; perhaps TRBD1 as D (6 bases). CDR1 KGHDR and CDR2 SFDVKD come from the germline V gene. CDR3 length: 15 residues. CDR3 residues: CATSVAGAGLDGYAF. CDR3 DNA: TGTGCCACCAGTGTCGCAGGGGCTGGGCTTGATGGCTACGCCTTC.

In this sample, this clonotype turned up many times. V usage is TRBV28 and J usage is TRBJ2-7, with 10 bases that match TRBD1. The CDR3 totals 15 residues. CDR1 MDHEN and CDR2 SYDVKM come from the germline V gene. Losses at the gene ends were 2 bases for V and 3 bases for J; bases not matched to a gene: 4. CDR3 sequence: CASSLRGQGNYEQYF. CDR3 in DNA: TGTGCCAGCAGTTTAAGGGGACAGGGGAACTACGAGCAGTACTTC.

Many counts were recorded for this clonotype. The rearrangement links TRBV28 to TRBJ2-5, with TRBD2 as a possible D gene (6 bases). V lost 8 bases to trimming and J lost 4 bases, with 20 bases between them. CDR1 MDHEN and CDR2 SYDVKM come from the germline V gene. The CDR3 extends over 15 amino acids. The CDR3 loop is CASRGPPAGLETQYF. In DNA, the CDR3 is TGTGCCAGCCGAGGACCGCCGGCGGGATTAGAGACCCAGTACTTC.